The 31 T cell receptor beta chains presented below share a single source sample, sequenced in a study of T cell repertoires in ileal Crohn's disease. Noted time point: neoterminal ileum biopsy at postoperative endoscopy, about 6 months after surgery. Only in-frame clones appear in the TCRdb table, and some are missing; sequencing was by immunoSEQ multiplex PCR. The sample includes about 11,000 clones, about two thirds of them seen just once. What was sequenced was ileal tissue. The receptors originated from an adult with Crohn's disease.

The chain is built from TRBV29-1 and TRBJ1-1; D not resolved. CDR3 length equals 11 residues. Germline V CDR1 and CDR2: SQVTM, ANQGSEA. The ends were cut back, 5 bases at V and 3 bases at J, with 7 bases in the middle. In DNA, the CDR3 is TGCAGCGTTCCCTTTTACACTGAAGCTTTCTTT. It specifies CSVPFYTEAFF.

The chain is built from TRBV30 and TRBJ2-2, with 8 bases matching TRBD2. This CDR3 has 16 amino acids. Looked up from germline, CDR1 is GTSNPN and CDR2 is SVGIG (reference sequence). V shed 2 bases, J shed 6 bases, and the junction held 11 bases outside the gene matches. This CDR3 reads CAWSRGSGRLAGELFF. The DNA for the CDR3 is TGTGCCTGGAGTCGTGGAAGCGGGAGATTGGCCGGGGAGCTGTTTTTT. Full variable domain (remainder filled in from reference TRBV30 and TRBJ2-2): SQTIHQWPATLVQPVGSPLSLECTVEGTSNPNLYWYRQAAGRGLQLLFYSVGIGQISSEVPQNLSASRPQDRQFILSSKKLLLSDSGFYLCAWSRGSGRLAGELFFGEGSRLTVL.

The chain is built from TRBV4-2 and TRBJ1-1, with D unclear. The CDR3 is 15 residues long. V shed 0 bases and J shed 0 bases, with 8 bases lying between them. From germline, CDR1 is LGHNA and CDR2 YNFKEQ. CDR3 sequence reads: CASSQDLAVNTEAFF. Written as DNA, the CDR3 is TGTGCCAGCAGCCAAGATCTGGCAGTGAACACTGAAGCTTTCTTT.

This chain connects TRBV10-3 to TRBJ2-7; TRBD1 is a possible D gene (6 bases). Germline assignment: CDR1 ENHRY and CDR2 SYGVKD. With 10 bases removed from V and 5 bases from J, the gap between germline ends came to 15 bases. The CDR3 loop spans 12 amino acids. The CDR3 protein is CATDGGSDEQYF. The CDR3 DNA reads TGTGCCACCGATGGGGGCAGCGACGAGCAGTACTTC.

As DNA, the CDR3 is TGTGCCAGTAGTATCACGGGGGGGAGCAATCAGCCCCAGCATTTT. Its protein is CASSITGGSNQPQHF. V gene TRBV19 combines with J gene TRBJ1-5; a possible D gene is TRBD1 (5 bases). Trimming pared 3 bases from V and 1 base from J, leaving 10 bases between. This CDR3 region has 15 residues. Germline V gives CDR1 LNHDA, CDR2 SQIVND (reference sequence).

The CDR3 loop reads CASSERDSLGSNEQFF. The CDR3 coding sequence is TGTGCCAGCAGCGAACGGGACTCCCTAGGGTCCAATGAGCAGTTCTTC. This chain joins TRBV9 and TRBJ2-1, with D possibly being TRBD2 (6 bases). The CDR3 runs 16 residues. V gave up 3 bases and J gave up 6 bases, with 19 bases separating them. Germline CDR1 SGDLS, CDR2 YYNGEE.

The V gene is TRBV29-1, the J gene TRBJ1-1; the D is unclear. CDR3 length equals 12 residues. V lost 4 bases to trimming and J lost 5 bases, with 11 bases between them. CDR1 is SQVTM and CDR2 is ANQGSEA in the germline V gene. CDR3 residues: CSVVQPGTEAFF. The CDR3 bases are TGCAGCGTTGTACAGCCGGGGACTGAAGCTTTCTTT. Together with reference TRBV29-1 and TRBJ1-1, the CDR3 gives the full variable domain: SAVISQKPSRDICQRGTSLTIQCQVDSQVTMMFWYRQQPGQSLTLIATANQGSEATYESGFVIDKFPISRPNLTFSTLTVSNMSPEDSSIYLCSVVQPGTEAFFGQGTRLTVV.

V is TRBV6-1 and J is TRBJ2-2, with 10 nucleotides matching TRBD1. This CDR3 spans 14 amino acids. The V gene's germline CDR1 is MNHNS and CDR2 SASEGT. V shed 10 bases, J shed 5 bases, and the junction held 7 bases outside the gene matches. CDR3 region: CATNRDRGTGELFF. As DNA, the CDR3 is TGTGCCACCAACCGGGACAGGGGTACCGGGGAGCTGTTTTTT.

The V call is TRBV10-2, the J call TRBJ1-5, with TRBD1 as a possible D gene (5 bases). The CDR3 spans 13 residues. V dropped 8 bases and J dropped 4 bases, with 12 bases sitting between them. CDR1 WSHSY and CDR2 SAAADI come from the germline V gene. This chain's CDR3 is CASGAGNNQPQHF. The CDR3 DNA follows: TGCGCCAGCGGGGCGGGAAATAATCAGCCCCAGCATTTT.

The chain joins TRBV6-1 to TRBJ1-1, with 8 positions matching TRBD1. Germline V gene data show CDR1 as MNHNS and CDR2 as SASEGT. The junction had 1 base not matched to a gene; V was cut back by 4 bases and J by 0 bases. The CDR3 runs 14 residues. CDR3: CASSVDRVNTEAFF. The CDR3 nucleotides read TGTGCCAGCAGTGTGGACAGGGTGAACACTGAAGCTTTCTTT.

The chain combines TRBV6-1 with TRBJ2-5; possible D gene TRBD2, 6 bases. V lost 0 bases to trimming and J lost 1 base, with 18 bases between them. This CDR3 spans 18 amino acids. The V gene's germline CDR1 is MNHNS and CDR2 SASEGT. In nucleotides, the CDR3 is TGTGCCAGCAGTGAAGCGCTTCGGCGACTAGTTGTCCAAGAGACCCAGTACTTC. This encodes CASSEALRRLVVQETQYF.

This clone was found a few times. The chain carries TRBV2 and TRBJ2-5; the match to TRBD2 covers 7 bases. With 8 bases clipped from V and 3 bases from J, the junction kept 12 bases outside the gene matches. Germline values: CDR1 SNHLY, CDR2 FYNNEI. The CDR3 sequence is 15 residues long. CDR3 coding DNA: TGTGCCAGCTTCGGGGGGTCGCTAGTGAAAGAGACCCAGTACTTC. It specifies CASFGGSLVKETQYF.

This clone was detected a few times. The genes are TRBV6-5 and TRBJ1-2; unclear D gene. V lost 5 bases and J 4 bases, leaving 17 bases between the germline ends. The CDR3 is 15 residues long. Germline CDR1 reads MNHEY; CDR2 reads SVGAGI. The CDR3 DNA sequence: TGTGCCAGCAGTCAAGAGATGAGGGTCGCCTATGGCTACACCTTC. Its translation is CASSQEMRVAYGYTF.

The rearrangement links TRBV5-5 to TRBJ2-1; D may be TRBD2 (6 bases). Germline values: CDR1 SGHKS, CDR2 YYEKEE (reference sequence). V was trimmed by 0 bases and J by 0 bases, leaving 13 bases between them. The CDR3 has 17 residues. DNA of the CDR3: TGTGCCAGCAGCTTGGCCGGGAGCCGCAGCTCCTACAATGAGCAGTTCTTC. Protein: CASSLAGSRSSYNEQFF.

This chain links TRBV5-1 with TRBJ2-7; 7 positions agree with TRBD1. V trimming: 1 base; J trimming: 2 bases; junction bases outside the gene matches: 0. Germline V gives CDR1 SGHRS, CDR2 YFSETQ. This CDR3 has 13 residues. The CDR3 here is CASSLQGAYEQYF. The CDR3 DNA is TGCGCCAGCAGCTTGCAGGGGGCCTACGAGCAGTACTTC.

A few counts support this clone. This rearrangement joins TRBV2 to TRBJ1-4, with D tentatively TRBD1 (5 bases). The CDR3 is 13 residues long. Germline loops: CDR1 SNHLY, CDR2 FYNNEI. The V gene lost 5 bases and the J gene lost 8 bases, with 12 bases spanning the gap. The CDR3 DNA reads TGTGCCAGCAGTCCCCGACAGACCGAAAAACTGTTTTTT. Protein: CASSPRQTEKLFF.

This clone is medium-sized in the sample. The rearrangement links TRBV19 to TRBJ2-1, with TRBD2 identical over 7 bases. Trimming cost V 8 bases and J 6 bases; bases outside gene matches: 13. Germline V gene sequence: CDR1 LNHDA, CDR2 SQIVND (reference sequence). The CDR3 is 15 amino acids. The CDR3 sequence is CASSFRHAGVNEQFF. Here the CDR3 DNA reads TGTGCCAGTTCGTTTCGGCATGCGGGAGTCAATGAGCAGTTCTTC.

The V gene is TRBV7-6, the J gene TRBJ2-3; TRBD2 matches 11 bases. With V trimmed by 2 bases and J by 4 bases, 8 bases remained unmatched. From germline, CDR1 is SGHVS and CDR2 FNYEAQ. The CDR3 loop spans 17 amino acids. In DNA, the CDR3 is TGTGCCAGCAGCTTATGGACTGAGACTAGCGGGGCAGATACGCAGTATTTT. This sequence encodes CASSLWTETSGADTQYF.

The CDR3 DNA follows: TGTGCCAGCAGTACCCCGGGACAGGCTAATGAAAAACTGTTTTTT. The encoded protein is CASSTPGQANEKLFF. The chain couples TRBV6-6 to TRBJ1-4; 8 bases fit TRBD1. This CDR3 has 15 amino acids. J gave up 3 bases and V 5 bases, and 5 bases lay outside the gene matches. Germline V gene data show CDR1 as MNHNY and CDR2 as SVGAGI (reference sequence).

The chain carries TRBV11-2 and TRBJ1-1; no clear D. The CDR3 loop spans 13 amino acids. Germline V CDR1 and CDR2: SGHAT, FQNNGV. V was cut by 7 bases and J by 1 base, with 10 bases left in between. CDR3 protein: CASTRSPNTEAFF. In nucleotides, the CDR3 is TGTGCCAGCACTCGGAGTCCGAACACTGAAGCTTTCTTT.

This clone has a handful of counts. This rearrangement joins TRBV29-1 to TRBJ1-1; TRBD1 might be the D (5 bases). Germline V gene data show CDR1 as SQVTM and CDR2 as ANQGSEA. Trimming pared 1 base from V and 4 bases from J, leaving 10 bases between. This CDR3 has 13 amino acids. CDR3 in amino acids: CSVEGQGTTEAFF. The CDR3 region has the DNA TGCAGCGTTGAAGGGCAGGGTACCACTGAAGCTTTCTTT.

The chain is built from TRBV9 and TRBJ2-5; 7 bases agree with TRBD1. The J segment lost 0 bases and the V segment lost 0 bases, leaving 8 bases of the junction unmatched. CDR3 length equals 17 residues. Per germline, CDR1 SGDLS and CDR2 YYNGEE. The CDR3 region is CASSVGGNRGYQETQYF. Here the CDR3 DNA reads TGTGCCAGCAGCGTAGGTGGAAACAGGGGATACCAAGAGACCCAGTACTTC.

The CDR3 nucleotides read TGTGCCAGCAGGGCCGGACAGGGAGGCACCGGGGAGCTGTTTTTT. It yields the protein CASRAGQGGTGELFF. The chain couples TRBV7-8 to TRBJ2-2; 8 bases are a match to TRBD1. Germline V gives CDR1 SGHVS, CDR2 FQNEAQ. With V trimmed by 6 bases and J by 4 bases, 7 bases remained unmatched. This CDR3 has 15 amino acids.

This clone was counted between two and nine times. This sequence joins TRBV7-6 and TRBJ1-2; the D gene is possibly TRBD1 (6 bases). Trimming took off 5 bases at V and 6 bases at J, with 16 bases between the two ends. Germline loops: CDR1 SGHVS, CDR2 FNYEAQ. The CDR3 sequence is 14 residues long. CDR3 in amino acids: CASSPLVQGDGYTF. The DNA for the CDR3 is TGTGCCAGCAGCCCCCTCGTACAGGGAGATGGCTACACCTTC. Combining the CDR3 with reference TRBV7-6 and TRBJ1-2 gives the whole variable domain GAGVSQSPRYKVTKRGQDVALRCDPISGHVSLYWYRQALGQGPEFLTYFNYEAQQDKSGLPNDRFSAERPEGSISTLTIQRTEQRDSAMYRCASSPLVQGDGYTFGSGTRLTVV.

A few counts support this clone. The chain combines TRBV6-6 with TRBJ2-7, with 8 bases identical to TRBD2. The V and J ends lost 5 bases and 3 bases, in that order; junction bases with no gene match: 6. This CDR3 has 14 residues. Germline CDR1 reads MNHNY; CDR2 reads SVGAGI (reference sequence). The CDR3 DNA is TGTGCCAGCAGTCACCGGGGGGGGTTCTACGAGCAGTACTTC. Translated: CASSHRGGFYEQYF.

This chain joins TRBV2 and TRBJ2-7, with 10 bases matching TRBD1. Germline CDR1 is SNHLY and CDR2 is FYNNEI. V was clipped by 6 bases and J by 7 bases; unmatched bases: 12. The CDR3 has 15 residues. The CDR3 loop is CASSLWDRGGGEQYF. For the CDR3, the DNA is TGTGCCAGCAGCCTGTGGGACAGGGGCGGCGGAGAGCAGTACTTC.

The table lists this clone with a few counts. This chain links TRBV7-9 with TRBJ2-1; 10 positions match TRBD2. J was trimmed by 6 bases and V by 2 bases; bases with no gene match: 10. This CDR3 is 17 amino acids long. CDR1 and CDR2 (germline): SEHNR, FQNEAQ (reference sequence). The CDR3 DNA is TGTGCCAGCAGCTTATTCGCTAGCGGGAGTGGTCGCAATGAGCAGTTCTTC. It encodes CASSLFASGSGRNEQFF.

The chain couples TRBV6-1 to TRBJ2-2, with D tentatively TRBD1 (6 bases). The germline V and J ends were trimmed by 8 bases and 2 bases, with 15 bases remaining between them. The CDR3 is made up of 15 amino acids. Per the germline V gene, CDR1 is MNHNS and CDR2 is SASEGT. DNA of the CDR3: TGTGCCAGCGGCCTAGGACAGCCTAACACCGGGGAGCTGTTTTTT. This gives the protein CASGLGQPNTGELFF.

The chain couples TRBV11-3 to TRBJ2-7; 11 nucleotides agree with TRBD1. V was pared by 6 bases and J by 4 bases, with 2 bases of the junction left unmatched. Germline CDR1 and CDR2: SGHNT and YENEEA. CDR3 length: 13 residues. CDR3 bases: TGTGCCAGCAGTTGGGACAGGGGGTACGAGCAGTACTTC. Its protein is CASSWDRGYEQYF.

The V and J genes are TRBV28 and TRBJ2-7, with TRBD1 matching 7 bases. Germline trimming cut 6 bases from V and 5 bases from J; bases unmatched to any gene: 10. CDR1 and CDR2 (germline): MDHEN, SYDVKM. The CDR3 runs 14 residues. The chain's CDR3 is CASSNTGVGDEQYF. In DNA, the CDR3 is TGTGCCAGCAGCAATACAGGGGTCGGCGACGAGCAGTACTTC.

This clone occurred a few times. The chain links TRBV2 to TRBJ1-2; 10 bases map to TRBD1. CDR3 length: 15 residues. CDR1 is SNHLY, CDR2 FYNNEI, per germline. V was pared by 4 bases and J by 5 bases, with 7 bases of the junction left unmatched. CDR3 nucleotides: TGTGCCAGCAGTGCCAAGACAGGGGGCTGGTATGGCTACACCTTC. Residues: CASSAKTGGWYGYTF.